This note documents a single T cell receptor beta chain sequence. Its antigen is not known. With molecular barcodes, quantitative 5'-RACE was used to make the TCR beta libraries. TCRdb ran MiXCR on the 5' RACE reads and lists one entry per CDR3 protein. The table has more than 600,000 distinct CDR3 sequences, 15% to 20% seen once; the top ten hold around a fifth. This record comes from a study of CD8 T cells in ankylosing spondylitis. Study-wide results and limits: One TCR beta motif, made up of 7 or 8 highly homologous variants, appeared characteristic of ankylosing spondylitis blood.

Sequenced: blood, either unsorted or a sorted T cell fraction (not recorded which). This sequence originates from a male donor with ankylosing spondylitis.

As DNA, the CDR3 is TGTGCCACCAGCAGAGGGGGGACAGGGGGGTACGAGCAGTACTTC. Its translation: CATSRGGTGGYEQYF. The J gene is TRBJ2-7, the V gene TRBV15, with 11 nucleotides matching TRBD1. The germline CDR1 and CDR2 sequences are LNHNV and YYDKDF (reference sequence). The CDR3 is 15 amino acids. V lost 1 base and J lost 4; bases outside the gene matches: 3.